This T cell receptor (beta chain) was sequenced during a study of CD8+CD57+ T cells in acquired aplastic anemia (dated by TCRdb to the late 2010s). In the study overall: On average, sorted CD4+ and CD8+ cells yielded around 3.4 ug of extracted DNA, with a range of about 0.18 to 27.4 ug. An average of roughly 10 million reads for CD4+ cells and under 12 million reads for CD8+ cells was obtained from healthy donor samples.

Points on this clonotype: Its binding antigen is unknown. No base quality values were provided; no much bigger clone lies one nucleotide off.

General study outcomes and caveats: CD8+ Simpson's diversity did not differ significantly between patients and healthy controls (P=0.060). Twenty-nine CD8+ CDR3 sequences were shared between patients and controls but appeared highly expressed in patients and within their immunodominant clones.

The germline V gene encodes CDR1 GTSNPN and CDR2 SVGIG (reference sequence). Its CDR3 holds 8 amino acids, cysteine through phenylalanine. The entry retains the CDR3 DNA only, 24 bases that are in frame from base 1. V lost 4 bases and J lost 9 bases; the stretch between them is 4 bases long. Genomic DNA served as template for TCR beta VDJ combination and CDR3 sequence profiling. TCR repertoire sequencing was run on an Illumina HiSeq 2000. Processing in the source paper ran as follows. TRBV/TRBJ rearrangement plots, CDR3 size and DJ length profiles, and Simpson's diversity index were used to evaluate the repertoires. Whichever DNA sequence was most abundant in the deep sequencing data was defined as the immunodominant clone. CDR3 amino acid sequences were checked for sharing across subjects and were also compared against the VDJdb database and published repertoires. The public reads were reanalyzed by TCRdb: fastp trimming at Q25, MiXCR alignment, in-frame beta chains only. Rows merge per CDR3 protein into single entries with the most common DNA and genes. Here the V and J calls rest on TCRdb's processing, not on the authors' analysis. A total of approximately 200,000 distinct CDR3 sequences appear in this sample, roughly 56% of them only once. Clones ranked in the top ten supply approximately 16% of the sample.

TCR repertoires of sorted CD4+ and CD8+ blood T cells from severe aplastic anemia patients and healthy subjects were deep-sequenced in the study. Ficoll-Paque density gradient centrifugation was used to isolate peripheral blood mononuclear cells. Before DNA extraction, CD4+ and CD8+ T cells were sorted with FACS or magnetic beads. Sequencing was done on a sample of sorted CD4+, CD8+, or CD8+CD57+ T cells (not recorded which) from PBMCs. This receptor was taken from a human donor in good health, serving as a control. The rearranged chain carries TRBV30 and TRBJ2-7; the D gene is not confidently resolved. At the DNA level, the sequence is TGTGCCTGGAACGTGCAGTACTTC. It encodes CAWNVQYF.